These T cell receptor beta chains were read from a single sample in a study of shared clonotypes between healthy human individuals. Data came from immunoSEQ multiplex PCR; TCRdb stores just in-frame clones and leaves some out. The repertoire consists of 950,000 to 1,300,000 clones, with approximately 76% occurring once and the leading ten covering approximately 1.3%. Sequencing input: memory CD4+ T cells sorted from blood. Every receptor here comes from a man between 18 and 35 years old in good health. Both conserved end residues are trimmed from each CDR3. Each record gives: V gene, J gene, D gene, CDR3 protein. A D gene is named only where the DNA matches it firmly.

v_call: TRBV5-1; j_call: TRBJ2-1; d_call: TRBD2; cdr3_aa: ASSFGGDLLGEQF
v_call: TRBV30; j_call: TRBJ1-3; d_call: NA; cdr3_aa: AWSVQQGSSGNTIY
v_call: TRBV30; j_call: TRBJ1-2; d_call: NA; cdr3_aa: AWSIRRGESGYT
v_call: TRBV6-5; j_call: TRBJ1-5; d_call: NA; cdr3_aa: ASSYRENQPQH
v_call: TRBV19; j_call: TRBJ1-6; d_call: NA; cdr3_aa: ASSIDPQGSSPLH
v_call: TRBV10-2; j_call: TRBJ2-7; d_call: TRBD1; cdr3_aa: ASTRDRGRSEQY
v_call: TRBV25-1; j_call: TRBJ1-5; d_call: TRBD1; cdr3_aa: ASSETGTGINQPQH
v_call: TRBV27; j_call: TRBJ2-3; d_call: TRBD2; cdr3_aa: ASSPKTSGRRADAQY
v_call: TRBV7-9; j_call: TRBJ1-3; d_call: NA; cdr3_aa: ASSPGGGSSGNTIY
v_call: TRBV10-3; j_call: TRBJ2-7; d_call: TRBD2; cdr3_aa: ATKTSGGAGEQY
v_call: TRBV18; j_call: TRBJ1-5; d_call: NA; cdr3_aa: ASSLTSNNQPQH
v_call: TRBV7-2; j_call: TRBJ2-7; d_call: NA; cdr3_aa: ASSLSSGTLSSYEQY
v_call: TRBV7-3; j_call: TRBJ2-1; d_call: TRBD2; cdr3_aa: ASSLMAGGHNEQF
v_call: TRBV27; j_call: TRBJ2-7; d_call: TRBD2; cdr3_aa: ASSFLAGGNEQY
v_call: TRBV10-3; j_call: TRBJ2-7; d_call: TRBD2; cdr3_aa: ATLAGASYEQY
v_call: TRBV7-9; j_call: TRBJ1-1; d_call: NA; cdr3_aa: AVGLNTEAF
v_call: TRBV15; j_call: TRBJ1-4; d_call: TRBD1; cdr3_aa: ATSRGDRGRKLF
v_call: TRBV5-6; j_call: TRBJ2-1; d_call: TRBD2; cdr3_aa: ASSPELAGGNNEQF
v_call: TRBV7-6; j_call: TRBJ2-5; d_call: TRBD2; cdr3_aa: ASGNPGLGLSETQY
v_call: TRBV19; j_call: TRBJ2-3; d_call: NA; cdr3_aa: ASSIARQALTDTQY
v_call: TRBV10-2; j_call: TRBJ2-2; d_call: NA; cdr3_aa: ASSAIRAGGSGELF
v_call: TRBV19; j_call: TRBJ2-2; d_call: NA; cdr3_aa: ASSPQAHTGELF
v_call: TRBV5-1; j_call: TRBJ2-7; d_call: NA; cdr3_aa: ASSLVQATYEQY
v_call: TRBV6-5; j_call: TRBJ2-7; d_call: NA; cdr3_aa: ASSILGNPYEQY
v_call: TRBV7-2; j_call: TRBJ1-3; d_call: NA; cdr3_aa: ASSLDVRNTIY
v_call: TRBV11-2; j_call: TRBJ1-1; d_call: NA; cdr3_aa: ASSTIDRSVPEAF
v_call: TRBV27; j_call: TRBJ2-1; d_call: NA; cdr3_aa: ASTPSDYNEQF
v_call: TRBV30; j_call: TRBJ1-5; d_call: NA; cdr3_aa: AWSPFNGGQPQH
v_call: TRBV6-6; j_call: TRBJ1-3; d_call: NA; cdr3_aa: ASQSRGFGSGNTIY
v_call: TRBV4-2; j_call: TRBJ2-7; d_call: TRBD2; cdr3_aa: ASSLAGASYEQY
v_call: TRBV9; j_call: TRBJ2-7; d_call: NA; cdr3_aa: ASSVGVAWEQY